This T cell receptor beta chain is from a study of tumor-infiltrating lymphocytes in localized non-small cell lung cancer (dated by TCRdb to the early 2020s). With regard to the full study: Patients whose samples were collected after neoadjuvant chemotherapy, as well as both smokers and never-smokers and several histologies, were included in the cohort. Resected tumor tissue and uninvolved lung tissue described as non-adjacent to the tumor were contributed by each patient, with both tissues obtained from the same patient. In total, the ICON cohort consisted of over a hundred surgical patients with localized non-small cell lung cancer who had their tumors resected. TCR sequencing was one of several integrated assays, alongside flow cytometry, multiplex immunofluorescence, RNA-seq, exome sequencing and proteomics, applied to the same patients. A total of roughly 51 patients were part of the paired comparison of immunoSEQ T-cell fraction between tumor and uninvolved lung. What the study reported, not specific to this receptor: In line with immunofluorescence CD3 counts, TCRbeta sequencing supported higher T cell infiltration in tumors compared with uninvolved lung tissue. Because different assays used different pieces of the same tissue, technical variation could not be distinguished from intratumor heterogeneity. Since assay coverage differed from patient to patient depending on how much tissue was available, TCR sequencing was done for only a subset of the cohort. The TCR-derived T-cell fraction showed no difference between the flow cytometry-defined immunotypes IM1 (good prognosis) and IM2 (poor prognosis).

Concerning this clone: It lacks a known antigen. The input lacks base qualities; no much larger clone sits a single base away.

The T-cell fraction in tumor and uninvolved lung tissue was obtained from TCR sequencing using the immunoSEQ assay. The study's own analysis went as follows. For survival analysis, patients were split into high (upper tertile) and low (lower two tertiles) T-cell fraction groups and compared by log-rank test. Paired tumor versus uninvolved lung differences in T-cell fraction were tested with a signed-rank test. This is the immuneACCESS table as TCRdb keeps it, with only in-frame sequences that have V and J called. A part of the clones is gone; compared with another copy, unresolved V genes explain less than half, and the rest is unexplained. From that table come the V and J calls and clone size; the DNA was used to work out D and trimming. This sample comprises over 10,000 clones, 75% to 80% of them detected only once. The ten largest clonotypes hold roughly a sixth of the sample. Enrollment in ICON was initiated in the first half of 2016, and the last patient was enrolled in September 2018. In a subcohort of around 77 patients, fresh tumor and matched uninvolved tissue were collected for in-depth immune analyses, with TCR sequencing among those analyses. TCR sequencing was performed on DNA isolated from bulk tissue, without cell sorting.

V is reduced by 0 bases and J by 6 bases, leaving a spacing of 12 bases between them. The CDR3 measures 14 amino acids from cysteine to phenylalanine. The retained sequence is limited to the CDR3, 42 bases, with the frame set at the first base. Taken from the germline V gene, the CDR1 and CDR2 loops are SGDLS and YYNGEE. The TCR originated in a human donor with non-small cell lung cancer. The chain links TRBV9 with TRBJ1-2; the D gene is perhaps TRBD1, from 6 matching bases. Sequenced input: uninvolved lung tissue not adjacent to the tumor. The DNA sequence follows: TGTGCCAGCAGCGTAGGCCAGGGGCTGGATGGCTACACCTTC. This translates into CASSVGQGLDGYTF.